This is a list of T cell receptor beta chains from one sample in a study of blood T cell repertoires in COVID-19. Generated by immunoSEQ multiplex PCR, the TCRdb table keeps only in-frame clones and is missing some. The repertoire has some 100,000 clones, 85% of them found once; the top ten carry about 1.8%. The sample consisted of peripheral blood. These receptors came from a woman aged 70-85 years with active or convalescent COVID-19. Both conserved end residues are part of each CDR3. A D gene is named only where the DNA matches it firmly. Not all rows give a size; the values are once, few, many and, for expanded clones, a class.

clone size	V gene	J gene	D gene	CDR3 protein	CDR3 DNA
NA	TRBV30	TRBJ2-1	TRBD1	CAWSSLQGAGNEQFF	TGTGCCTGGAGCAGCCTACAGGGGGCAGGAAATGAGCAGTTCTTC
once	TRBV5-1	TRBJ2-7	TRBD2	CASSSGLAGVQQYF	TGCGCCAGCAGCTCGGGACTAGCGGGAGTTCAGCAGTACTTC
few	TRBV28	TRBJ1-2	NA	CATGAGLVDYGYTF	TGTGCCACCGGAGCAGGACTTGTAGACTATGGCTACACCTTC
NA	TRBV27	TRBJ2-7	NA	CASSFLGERGQYF	TGTGCCAGCAGTTTTTTAGGGGAAAGGGGGCAGTACTTC
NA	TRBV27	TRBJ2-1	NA	CASSLSLNNEQFF	TGTGCCAGCAGTTTATCACTAAACAATGAGCAGTTCTTC
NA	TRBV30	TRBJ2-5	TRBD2	CAWGSGRVQETQYF	TGTGCCTGGGGTAGCGGGAGAGTCCAAGAGACCCAGTACTTC
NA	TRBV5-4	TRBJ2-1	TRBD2	CASSSGGRTTVEQFF	TGTGCCAGCAGCTCAGGCGGGAGGACTACAGTTGAGCAGTTCTTC
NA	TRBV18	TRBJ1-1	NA	CASSPPGRDTEAFF	TGTGCCAGCTCACCACCGGGCAGGGACACTGAAGCTTTCTTT
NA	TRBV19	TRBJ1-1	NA	CASSIPTGLAEAFF	TGTGCCAGTAGTATCCCCACAGGGCTCGCGGAGGCTTTCTTT
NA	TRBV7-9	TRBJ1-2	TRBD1	CASSLSLDRGGYGYTF	TGTGCCAGCAGCTTATCCCTCGACAGGGGCGGCTATGGCTACACCTTC
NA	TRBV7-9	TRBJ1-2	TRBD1	CASSFGDRVLDYTF	TGTGCCAGCAGCTTTGGAGACAGGGTTCTGGACTACACCTTC
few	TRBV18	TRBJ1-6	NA	CASSPNAAAGGSPLHF	TGTGCCAGCTCACCAAATGCGGCCGCCGGGGGGTCACCCCTCCACTTT
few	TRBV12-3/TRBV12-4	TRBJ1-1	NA	CASSIRNTEAFF	TGTGCCAGCAGTATCAGGAACACTGAAGCTTTCTTT
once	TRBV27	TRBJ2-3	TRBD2	CASSLKPGLAGADTQYF	TGTGCCAGCAGTTTAAAGCCGGGACTAGCGGGAGCAGATACGCAGTATTTT
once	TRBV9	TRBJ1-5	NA	CASSVEGSSNQPQHF	TGTGCCAGCAGCGTAGAGGGGTCCAGCAATCAGCCCCAGCATTTT
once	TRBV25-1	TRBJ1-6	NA	CASSELSNSPLHF	TGTGCCAGCAGTGAATTATCGAATTCACCCCTCCACTTT
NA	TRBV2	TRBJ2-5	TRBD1	CASSEWDRGRGFYF	TGTGCCAGCAGTGAATGGGACAGGGGGAGGGGTTTTTACTTC
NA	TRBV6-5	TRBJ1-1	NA	CASSLQGGTEAFF	TGTGCCAGCAGCTTACAGGGAGGGACTGAAGCTTTCTTT
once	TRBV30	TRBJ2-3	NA	CAWEVGGTQYF	TGTGCCTGGGAAGTGGGGGGTACGCAGTATTTT
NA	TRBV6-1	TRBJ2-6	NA	CASSEGAVRSGANVLTF	TGTGCCAGCAGTGAAGGGGCAGTGCGTTCTGGGGCCAACGTCCTGACTTTC
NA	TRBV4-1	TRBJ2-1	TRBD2	CASSQAASGGRYNEQFF	TGCGCCAGCAGCCAAGCGGCTAGCGGGGGTAGATACAATGAGCAGTTCTTC
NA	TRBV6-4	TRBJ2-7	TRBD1	CASPGDRSYEQYF	TGTGCCAGCCCTGGGGACAGATCCTACGAGCAGTACTTC
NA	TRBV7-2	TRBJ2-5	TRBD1	CASSFARQGKETQYF	TGTGCCAGCAGCTTCGCCCGACAGGGCAAAGAGACCCAGTACTTC
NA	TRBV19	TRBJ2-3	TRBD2	CASSIAGGQRNYF	TGTGCCAGTAGTATAGCGGGAGGGCAAAGAAACTATTTT
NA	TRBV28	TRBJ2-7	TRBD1	CASSYPQGDRGRFEQYF	TGTGCCAGCAGCTATCCCCAGGGGGACAGGGGGCGGTTCGAGCAGTACTTC
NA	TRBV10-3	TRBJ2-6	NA	CAISAGDSGANVLTF	TGTGCCATCAGCGCAGGGGATTCTGGGGCCAACGTCCTGACTTTC
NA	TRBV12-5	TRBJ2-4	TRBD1	CASGRTGVGIQYF	TGTGCTAGTGGTCGGACAGGGGTAGGCATTCAGTACTTC
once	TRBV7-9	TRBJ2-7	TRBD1	CASSAGSLGQTYEQYF	TGTGCCAGCAGCGCCGGTTCCCTGGGACAGACCTACGAGCAGTACTTC
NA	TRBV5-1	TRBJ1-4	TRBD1	CASSLEGTENEKLFF	TGCGCCAGCAGCTTGGAGGGGACAGAAAATGAAAAACTGTTTTTT
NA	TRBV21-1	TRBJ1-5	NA	CASSMATGDNQPQHF	TGTGCCAGCAGCATGGCGACAGGGGACAATCAGCCCCAGCATTTT
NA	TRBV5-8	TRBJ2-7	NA	CASSLWPRQSSYEQYF	TGTGCCAGCAGCTTGTGGCCGCGGCAGTCCTCCTACGAGCAGTACTTC
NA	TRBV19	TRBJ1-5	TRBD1	CASSIGQGALPQHF	TGTGCCAGTAGTATTGGGCAGGGGGCCCTACCCCAGCATTTT
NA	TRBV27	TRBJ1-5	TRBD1	CASNHRDRDVENSNQPQHF	TGTGCCAGCAACCACCGGGACAGGGACGTGGAAAATAGCAATCAGCCCCAGCATTTT
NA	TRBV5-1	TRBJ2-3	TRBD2	CASSFNAGGGTDTQYF	TGCGCCAGCAGCTTCAATGCGGGGGGCGGCACAGATACGCAGTATTTT
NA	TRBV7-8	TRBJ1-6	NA	CASSLISREDSPLHF	TGTGCCAGCAGCTTAATTTCCAGGGAGGATTCACCCCTCCACTTT
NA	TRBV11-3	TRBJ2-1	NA	CASSLGGSVLSYNEQFF	TGTGCCAGCAGCTTAGGGGGTAGCGTTCTCTCCTACAATGAGCAGTTCTTC
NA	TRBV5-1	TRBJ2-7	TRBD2	CASSLVASGAYEQYF	TGCGCCAGCAGCTTGGTGGCTAGCGGAGCCTACGAGCAGTACTTC
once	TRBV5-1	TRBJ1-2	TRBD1	CASSLTGTETNGYTF	TGCGCCAGCAGCCTAACCGGGACAGAAACAAATGGCTACACCTTC
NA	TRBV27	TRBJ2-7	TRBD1	CASSVRDRAGEQYF	TGTGCCAGCAGTGTCCGGGACAGGGCTGGCGAGCAGTACTTC
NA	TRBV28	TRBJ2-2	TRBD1	CASSFPGQGARGELFF	TGTGCCAGCAGTTTTCCGGGACAGGGGGCGAGGGGGGAGCTGTTTTTT
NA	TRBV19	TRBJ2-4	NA	CASSYSLAKNIQYF	TGTGCCAGTAGTTACAGTTTAGCCAAAAACATTCAGTACTTC
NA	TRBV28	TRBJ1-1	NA	CASTPGPGGTNTEAFF	TGTGCCAGCACCCCGGGGCCGGGGGGGACTAACACTGAAGCTTTCTTT
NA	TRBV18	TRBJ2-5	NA	CASSPSGQQETQYF	TGTGCCAGCTCACCGAGCGGACAGCAAGAGACCCAGTACTTC
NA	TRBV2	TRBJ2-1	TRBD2	CASSEEAGGSYNEQFF	TGTGCCAGCAGTGAAGAGGCGGGAGGGTCCTACAATGAGCAGTTCTTC
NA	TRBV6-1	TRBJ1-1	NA	CASSDRSEAFF	TGTGCCAGCAGTGACCGGTCTGAAGCTTTCTTT
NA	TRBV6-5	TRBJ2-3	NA	CASRVMTSTDTQYF	TGTGCCAGCAGGGTAATGACTAGCACAGATACGCAGTATTTT
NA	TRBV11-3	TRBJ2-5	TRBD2	CASSHPLAGGGETQYF	TGTGCCAGCAGCCATCCTTTGGCGGGAGGGGGGGAGACCCAGTACTTC
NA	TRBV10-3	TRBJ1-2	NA	CATRGGANYGYTF	TGTGCCACTCGCGGGGGAGCTAACTATGGCTACACCTTC
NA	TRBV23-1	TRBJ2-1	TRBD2	CANHVTSGGYNEQFF	TGCGCCAACCATGTGACTAGCGGGGGATACAATGAGCAGTTCTTC
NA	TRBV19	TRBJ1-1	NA	CASSIRIGQIEAFF	TGTGCCAGTAGTATTCGCATCGGACAGATTGAAGCTTTCTTT
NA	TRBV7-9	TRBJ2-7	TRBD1	CASSLGTGAYEQYF	TGTGCCAGCAGCTTAGGGACAGGGGCCTACGAGCAGTACTTC
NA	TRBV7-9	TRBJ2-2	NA	CASSLGRGKDTGELFF	TGTGCCAGCAGCTTAGGCAGGGGAAAGGACACCGGGGAGCTGTTTTTT
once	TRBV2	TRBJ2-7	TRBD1	CASSSRDRHSYEQYF	TGTGCCAGCAGTAGTAGGGACAGGCACTCCTACGAGCAGTACTTC
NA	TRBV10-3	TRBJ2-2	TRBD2	CAISRSAGEGNTGELFF	TGTGCCATCAGTCGTTCAGCGGGGGAGGGTAACACCGGGGAGCTGTTTTTT
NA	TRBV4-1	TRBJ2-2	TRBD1	CASSRTGIGTGELFF	TGCGCCAGCAGCCGGACAGGGATAGGCACCGGGGAGCTGTTTTTT